A selection of T cell receptor beta chains follows, all from one sample in a study of T cells in Graves' hyperthyroidism and ophthalmopathy. One entry per CDR3 protein, called by TCRdb with MiXCR from the multiplex PCR reads. The top ten hold more than 25% of the sample, which has 200,000 to 250,000 distinct CDR3 sequences, less than 20% seen once. The sample comprised blood. Receptors originate from a woman aged 18 to 35 with Graves' ophthalmopathy. Both conserved end residues are part of each CDR3. The order of the fields is CDR3 length, J gene, clone size, D gene, V gene, CDR3 DNA, CDR3 protein. The D gene is left open where the match is weak. Not every row has a clone size; where given, it reads once, few, many or a size class.

>14|TRBJ1-1|many|.|TRBV6-5
TGTGCCAGCAGTTACTCGTATAGGGAGAATGAAGCTTTCTTT
CASSYSYRENEAFF
>13|TRBJ2-2|many|TRBD2|TRBV29-1
TGCAGCGTTGTTGGCGGGAGGGCCGGGGAGCTGTTTTTT
CSVVGGRAGELFF
>13|TRBJ2-7|.|.|TRBV6-2/TRBV6-3
TGTGCCAGCAGCGTAGAGCAGGGACGCGAGCAGTACTTC
CASSVEQGREQYF
>14|TRBJ1-1|many|.|TRBV18
TGTGCCAGCTCACTATCGGGAAGGAACACTGAAGCTTTCTTT
CASSLSGRNTEAFF
>15|TRBJ2-7|many|.|TRBV4-1
TGCGCCAGCAGACACAAGGGGCTATATCCCTACGAGCAGTACTTC
CASRHKGLYPYEQYF
>14|TRBJ1-1|many|.|TRBV13
TGTGCCAGCAGCGTCGGACCGCTCATGAATGAAGCTTTCTTT
CASSVGPLMNEAFF
>13|TRBJ1-1|many|.|TRBV20-1
TGCAGTGCTAGAGATAGTTTTGGGACTGAAGCTTTCTTT
CSARDSFGTEAFF
>15|TRBJ2-5|few|.|TRBV2
TGTGCCAGCAGGGAGGGGGACCCATATGTGGAGACCCAGTACTTC
CASREGDPYVETQYF
>14|TRBJ1-5|many|.|TRBV28
TGTGCCAGCGGAGGGGGATATAGCAATCAGCCCCAGCATTTT
CASGGGYSNQPQHF
>17|TRBJ1-2|many|TRBD1|TRBV20-1
TGCAGTGCTAGACCCCGGGAGGGGGCAGGCTTCATTAATGGCTACACCTTC
CSARPREGAGFINGYTF
>15|TRBJ2-7|many|TRBD1|TRBV11-1
TGTGCCAGCAGCTCCGCCGGGACAGGGGGTTACGAGCAGTACTTC
CASSSAGTGGYEQYF
>16|TRBJ2-1|many|TRBD1|TRBV10-3
TGTGCCATCAGTGGGGATGACAGGGGCCTATACAATGAGCAGTTCTTC
CAISGDDRGLYNEQFF
>15|TRBJ1-1|.|.|TRBV28
TGTGCCAGCAGCCCCGGGGGGGGAGTTAGGGTTCCAGCTTTCTTT
CASSPGGGVRVPAFF
>13|TRBJ1-2|many|.|TRBV12-3/TRBV12-4
TGTGCCAGCACCAGGGGCGATTACTATGGCTACACCTTC
CASTRGDYYGYTF
>14|TRBJ2-7|many|TRBD1|TRBV20-1
TGCAGTGCTAGATCCCTGGACAGGCGGTACGAGCAGTACTTC
CSARSLDRRYEQYF
>15|TRBJ1-6|many|.|TRBV27
TGTGCCAGCAGTTTATCAGGGGGCTATAATTCACCCCTCCACTTT
CASSLSGGYNSPLHF
>13|TRBJ2-5|many|.|TRBV7-3
TGTGCCAGCAGCTTAACGAGAGGAGACCACCACTACTTC
CASSLTRGDHHYF
>17|TRBJ2-3|.|TRBD2|TRBV27
TGTGCCAGCAGTTCTACCGGGACTAGCGGGAGGGCAGATACGCAGTATTTT
CASSSTGTSGRADTQYF
>16|TRBJ2-2|many|TRBD2|TRBV19
TGTGCCAGTAGCCATAGCGGGAGGGCCCGCTCCGGGGAGCTGTTTTTT
CASSHSGRARSGELFF
>14|TRBJ2-1|few|TRBD1|TRBV19
TGTGCCAGTAGTACAAGACAGGGGGCCAATGAGCAGTTCTTC
CASSTRQGANEQFF
>12|TRBJ2-1|many|.|TRBV6-2/TRBV6-3
TGTGCCAGCAGTTACTCCGTCGGTGAGCAGTTCTTC
CASSYSVGEQFF
>13|TRBJ2-4|many|.|TRBV5-1
TGCGCCAGCAGCGCACGACAGGAAAACATTCAGTACTTC
CASSARQENIQYF
>14|TRBJ2-5|few|TRBD2|TRBV19
TGTGCCAGTAGTCGGGGGGGGGGCCGGGAGACCCAGTACTTC
CASSRGGGRETQYF
>17|TRBJ2-4|many|TRBD1|TRBV28
TGTGCCAGCAGTTCCAGGGACAGGGGGCGATCCAAAAACATTCAGTACTTC
CASSSRDRGRSKNIQYF
>15|TRBJ2-7|many|TRBD2|TRBV7-9
TGTGCCAGCAGCTTCTCCGGGCGGGGGAGGTACGAGCAGTACTTC
CASSFSGRGRYEQYF
>14|TRBJ2-7|many|.|TRBV2
TGTGCCAGCATTGTCCAGTACACCTCCTACGAGCAGTACTTC
CASIVQYTSYEQYF
>11|TRBJ2-3|many|.|TRBV10-3
TGTGCCATCAGTGAGACAGATACGCAGTATTTT
CAISETDTQYF
>15|TRBJ1-5|many|TRBD1|TRBV20-1
TGCAGTGCTAGGACGGCCGGGACAGGGAATCAGCCCCAGCATTTT
CSARTAGTGNQPQHF
>13|TRBJ2-1|.|.|TRBV20-1
TGCAGTGGGAGGCCAGGGGGGGACAATGAGCAGTTCTTC
CSGRPGGDNEQFF
>16|TRBJ2-1|many|TRBD2|TRBV19
TGTGCCAGTAGTAGACTAGCGGGAGGGCTGTACAATGAGCAGTTCTTC
CASSRLAGGLYNEQFF
>17|TRBJ2-2|many|TRBD2|TRBV6-5
TGTGCCAGCAGTTACTCGAGTAGCGGGATGAACACCGGGGAGCTGTTTTTT
CASSYSSSGMNTGELFF
>17|TRBJ1-2|many|.|TRBV27
TGTGCCAGCAACAAAGGAGCAGCCCGGGGTTTTGGGTATGGCTACACCTTC
CASNKGAARGFGYGYTF
>16|TRBJ2-3|many|TRBD2|TRBV7-9
TGTGCCAGCAGCGCCGGGACTAGCGGGAGTATAGATACGCAGTATTTT
CASSAGTSGSIDTQYF
>17|TRBJ1-6|few|.|TRBV6-6
TGTGCCAGCAGTTACTCGTCGGGGCAGGGGAATAATTCACCCCTCCACTTT
CASSYSSGQGNNSPLHF
>18|TRBJ1-5|few|TRBD1|TRBV4-2
TGTGCCAGCAGCCAAGTATCAGGGACAGGGCCCATCGATCAGCCCCAGCATTTT
CASSQVSGTGPIDQPQHF
>18|TRBJ1-5|many|TRBD1|TRBV28
TGTGCCAGCAGTTTGGCCGGGACAGCGAATCCAAGGAATCAGCCCCAGCATTTT
CASSLAGTANPRNQPQHF
>18|TRBJ1-5|many|.|TRBV7-8
TGTGCCAGCAGCCTACACCTTGGGTCCAGCTCTAGCAATCAGCCCCAGCATTTT
CASSLHLGSSSSNQPQHF
>14|TRBJ1-1|.|.|TRBV11-1
TGTGCCAGCAACCCAGACAAGGTTCGCGCTGAAGCTTTCTTT
CASNPDKVRAEAFF
>15|TRBJ2-7|many|.|TRBV13
TGTGCCAGCAGCTTAGGACGCATAGGGTCCTACGAGCAGTACTTC
CASSLGRIGSYEQYF
>16|TRBJ1-2|many|TRBD1|TRBV6-2/TRBV6-3
TGTGCCAGCAGTTTCGGGACAGCCTCAACATACTATGGCTACACCTTC
CASSFGTASTYYGYTF
>13|TRBJ2-7|.|.|TRBV7-9
TGTGCCAGCAGACAGGGTACATCCTACGAGCAGTACTTC
CASRQGTSYEQYF
>15|TRBJ1-2|.|.|TRBV15
TGTGCCACCAGCAGAGGGACAGATTCTAACTATGGCTACACCTTC
CATSRGTDSNYGYTF
>16|TRBJ2-3|.|TRBD2|TRBV20-1
TGCAGTGCTGGACTAGCGGGGATTTCTAGCACAGATACGCAGTATTTT
CSAGLAGISSTDTQYF
>15|TRBJ1-2|few|TRBD1|TRBV4-2
TGTGCCAGCAGCCCTGGACAGGGAAGTATCTATGGCTACACCTTC
CASSPGQGSIYGYTF
>15|TRBJ2-1|many|.|TRBV11-2
TGTGCCAGCAGCCTTAGTACCAGATTTTACAATGAGCAGTTCTTC
CASSLSTRFYNEQFF
>15|TRBJ1-3|many|.|TRBV12-5
TGTGCTAGTGGATCCTTACAGGCTGCTGGAAACACCATATATTTT
CASGSLQAAGNTIYF
>11|TRBJ2-7|.|.|TRBV6-8
TGTGCCAGCGGGGCTCGGTACGAGCAGTACTTC
CASGARYEQYF
>16|TRBJ2-4|many|TRBD1|TRBV7-2
TGTGCCAGCAGCTCGCGGACAGGGCTAGCCAAAAACATTCAGTACTTC
CASSSRTGLAKNIQYF
>13|TRBJ1-1|many|TRBD1|TRBV2
TGTGCCAGCAGTGAATCAGGGGGAACTGAAGCTTTCTTT
CASSESGGTEAFF
>15|TRBJ1-5|many|.|TRBV20-1
TGCAGTGCTAGATTGGTAGGGGGGCTGGGTCAGCCCCAGCATTTT
CSARLVGGLGQPQHF
>15|TRBJ2-5|.|TRBD2|TRBV4-1
TGCGCCAGCGCCACGAGGACTAGCGGTCCAGAGACCCAGTACTTC
CASATRTSGPETQYF
>13|TRBJ1-4|.|.|TRBV11-2
TGTGCCAGCAGACAGACCGTTACTGAAAAACTGTTTTTT
CASRQTVTEKLFF
>14|TRBJ1-6|many|.|TRBV28
TGTGCCAGCAGGTTGAGGGCCTGGGATTCACCCCTCCACTTT
CASRLRAWDSPLHF